This paragraph reports one T cell receptor beta chain. CDR3 length equals 14 residues. The germline V and J ends were trimmed by 5 bases and 3 bases, with 14 bases remaining between them. Looked up from germline, CDR1 is SEHNR and CDR2 is FQNEAQ (reference sequence). This specimen comes from a study of blood T cell repertoires in COVID-19. Original handling: Quantification of nucleated cells was approximated via reference gene primer amplification. Generated by immunoSEQ multiplex PCR, the TCRdb table keeps only in-frame clones and is missing some. The DNA was the basis for D and trimming; V, J and clone size are from that table. The table includes under 95,000 clones, 80% to 85% detected once.

Specimen: peripheral blood. The chain joins TRBV7-9 to TRBJ2-7; TRBD2 might be the D (6 bases). The source is a woman older than 75 with active or convalescent COVID-19. The CDR3 nucleotides are TGTGCCAGCAGCCTAAGGGCGGGGTACTACGAGCAGTACTTC. Its translation is CASSLRAGYYEQYF.